This entry concerns a single T cell receptor beta chain. This clone has only a few counts. Which antigen it targets is not known. No much larger clonotype is one base removed from it; base qualities were not supplied. This specimen comes from a study of lymphopenia after photon versus proton radiotherapy (dated by TCRdb to between 2018 and 2021). A note on the overall study: The immunological effects of photon versus proton radiation therapy were compared in patients with gastrointestinal tumors who developed high-grade lymphopenia. The goal of the study was to characterize the differences between the two radiation modalities in how they affect the immune system. The cohort included 20 to 25 patients with gastrointestinal tumors who developed lymphopenia after receiving either photon or proton therapy.

Libraries were made using the immunoSEQ multiplex PCR assay. Deep sequencing of rearranged TCR beta loci, alongside multiparametric flow cytometry, was used to profile T cell repertoires. The source is immuneACCESS, and TCRdb retained only in-frame sequences with V and J called. Part of the clones is not carried over; for the studies checked, unresolved V genes explain less than half of this, and the remainder is unexplained. The table for this sample lists around 6,800 clones; roughly four fifths of them were counted only once. The ten largest make up about half of the sample. Results and caveats for the whole study, not just this receptor: During treatment, patients who received photon therapy lost naive T cells and TCR diversity and gained effector/memory populations, whereas patients who received proton therapy remained relatively stable. After the lymphocyte count nadir, photon-treated repertoires showed oligoclonal expansion, especially of CD8+ Temra cells, which drove the drop in diversity. Across the cohort, among patients who died, a greater drop in TCR diversity after the nadir was inversely correlated with overall survival time. The survival association was assessed only in patients who died, and the authors presented better survival with proton therapy as a possibility rather than a demonstrated result.

This TCR derives from a man in his thirties or forties with gastric cancer. The material was peripheral blood, obtained from a patient treated with photon-based radiotherapy.

The CDR3 protein: CASSRTGGLYQPQHF. The sequence in DNA is TGTGCCAGCAGTAGGACAGGGGGCCTTTATCAGCCCCAGCATTTT. The chain uses TRBV6-1 and TRBJ1-5, with 11 middle bases fitting TRBD1. Including the terminal cysteine and phenylalanine, the CDR3 comprises 15 residues. CDR3 DNA only is kept here, 45 bases in frame from base 1. Trimming leaves V shorter by 5 bases and J shorter by 5 bases, with the junction holding 5 bases beyond the gene matches. The CDR1 and CDR2 encoded by the germline V gene are MNHNS and SASEGT.